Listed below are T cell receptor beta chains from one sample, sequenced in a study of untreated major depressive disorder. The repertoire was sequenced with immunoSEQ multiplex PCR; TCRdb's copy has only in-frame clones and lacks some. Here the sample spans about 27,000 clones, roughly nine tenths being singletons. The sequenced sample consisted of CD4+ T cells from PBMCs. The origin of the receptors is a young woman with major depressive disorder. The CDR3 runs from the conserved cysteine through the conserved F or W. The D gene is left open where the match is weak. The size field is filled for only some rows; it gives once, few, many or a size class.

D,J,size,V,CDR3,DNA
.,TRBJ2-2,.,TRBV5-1,CASSLAGLLNTGELFF,TGCGCCAGCAGCTTGGCGGGGCTCCTGAACACCGGGGAGCTGTTTTTT
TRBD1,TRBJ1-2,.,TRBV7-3,CASSGTGDGGYTF,TGTGCCAGCAGCGGGACAGGGGACGGGGGCTACACCTTC
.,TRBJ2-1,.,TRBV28,CASSSSGLYNEQFF,TGTGCCAGCAGTTCGAGCGGGCTCTACAATGAGCAGTTCTTC
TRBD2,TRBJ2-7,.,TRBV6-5,CASSRAGGYEQYF,TGTGCCAGCAGCCGAGCGGGGGGTTACGAGCAGTACTTC
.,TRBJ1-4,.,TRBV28,CASNTNGPALFF,TGTGCCAGCAACACGAACGGGCCAGCCCTGTTTTTT
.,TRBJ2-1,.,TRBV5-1,CASSLASYNEQFF,TGCGCCAGCAGCTTGGCTTCCTACAATGAGCAGTTCTTC
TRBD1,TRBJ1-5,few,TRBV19,CASSTRQGERNQPQHF,TGTGCCAGTAGTACTCGACAGGGTGAACGCAATCAGCCCCAGCATTTT
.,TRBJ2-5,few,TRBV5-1,CASSLSMYQETQYF,TGCGCCAGCAGCTTGTCGATGTACCAAGAGACCCAGTACTTC
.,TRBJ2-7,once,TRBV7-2,CASSLESLVNEQYF,TGTGCCAGCAGCTTAGAATCTTTGGTGAACGAGCAGTACTTC
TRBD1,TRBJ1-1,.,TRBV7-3,CASSFQGELTEAFF,TGTGCCAGCAGCTTCCAGGGGGAACTCACTGAAGCTTTCTTT
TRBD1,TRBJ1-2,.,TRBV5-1,CASSLDSGTVLYGYTF,TGCGCCAGCAGCTTGGATTCCGGGACAGTCCTGTATGGCTACACCTTC
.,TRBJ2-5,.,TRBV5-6,CASSSVLETQYF,TGTGCCAGCAGCTCGGTCCTAGAGACCCAGTACTTC
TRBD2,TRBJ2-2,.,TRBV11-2,CASSLGGLAVNTGELFF,TGTGCCAGCAGCTTAGGCGGACTAGCGGTAAACACCGGGGAGCTGTTTTTT
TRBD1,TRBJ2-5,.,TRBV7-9,CASSSHGTGAETQYF,TGTGCCAGCAGCTCCCACGGAACAGGGGCCGAGACCCAGTACTTC
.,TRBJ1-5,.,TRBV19,CASSINRNPNQPQHF,TGTGCCAGTAGTATTAACAGGAACCCTAATCAGCCCCAGCATTTT
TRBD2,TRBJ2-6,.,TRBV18,CASSPQTRASGSSGANVLTF,TGTGCCAGCTCACCACAAACTCGGGCTAGCGGAAGCTCTGGGGCCAACGTCCTGACTTTC
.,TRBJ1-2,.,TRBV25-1,CASSPRFSYGYTF,TGTGCCAGCAGCCCCCGGTTCTCCTATGGCTACACCTTC
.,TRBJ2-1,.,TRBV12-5,CASGLGINPIVSEQFF,TGTGCTAGTGGTTTGGGTATTAACCCGATAGTATCCGAGCAGTTCTTC
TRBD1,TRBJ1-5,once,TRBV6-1,CASSAQGGDRLQPQHF,TGTGCCAGCAGTGCGCAGGGCGGGGACAGGTTACAGCCCCAGCATTTT
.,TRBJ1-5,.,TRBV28,CASRKGLQPQHF,TGTGCCAGCAGAAAAGGGTTACAGCCCCAGCATTTT
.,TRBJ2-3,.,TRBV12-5,CASGLVLRGLSGSSEDTQYF,TGTGCTAGTGGTTTGGTCCTTAGGGGGCTGAGCGGGAGTTCGGAAGATACGCAGTATTTT
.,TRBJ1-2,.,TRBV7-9,CASSLSGRYGYTF,TGTGCCAGCAGCTTATCAGGGCGTTATGGCTACACCTTC
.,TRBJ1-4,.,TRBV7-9,CASSLWKKRDEKLFF,TGTGCCAGCAGCTTATGGAAGAAAAGGGATGAAAAACTGTTTTTT
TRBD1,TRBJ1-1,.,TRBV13,CASSVNRGPTEAFF,TGTGCCAGCAGCGTAAACAGGGGGCCCACTGAAGCTTTCTTT
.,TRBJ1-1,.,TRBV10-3,CAIGGRGDTEAFF,TGTGCCATCGGGGGGCGCGGAGATACTGAAGCTTTCTTT
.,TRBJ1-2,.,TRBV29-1,CSAGTTGGGGYTF,TGCAGCGCTGGGACCACCGGGGGGGGTGGCTACACCTTC
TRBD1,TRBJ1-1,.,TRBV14,CASSGQGNTEAFF,TGTGCCAGCTCCGGACAGGGGAACACTGAAGCTTTCTTT
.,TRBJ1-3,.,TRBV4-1,CASSQGHLRLSGNTIYF,TGCGCCAGCAGCCAAGGACACCTAAGACTCTCTGGAAACACCATATATTTT
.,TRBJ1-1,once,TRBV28,CASSLSDLINPNTEAFF,TGTGCCAGCAGTTTATCGGACCTTATAAATCCGAACACTGAAGCTTTCTTT
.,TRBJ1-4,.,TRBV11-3,CASSPTRHGEKLFF,TGTGCCAGCAGCCCTACACGCCATGGCGAAAAACTGTTTTTT
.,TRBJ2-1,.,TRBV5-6,CASSFSRNEQFF,TGTGCCAGCAGCTTCTCTAGAAATGAGCAGTTCTTC
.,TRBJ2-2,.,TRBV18,CASSPNTGELFF,TGTGCCAGCTCACCGAACACCGGGGAGCTGTTTTTT
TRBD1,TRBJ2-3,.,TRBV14,CASSQHWYAGTGVTDTQYF,TGTGCCAGCAGCCAGCATTGGTACGCCGGGACAGGGGTCACAGATACGCAGTATTTT
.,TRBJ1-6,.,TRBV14,CASSRKQGANSPLHF,TGTGCCAGCAGCCGCAAACAGGGAGCTAATTCACCCCTCCACTTT
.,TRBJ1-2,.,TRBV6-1,CASRLDYANYGYTF,TGTGCCAGCAGACTAGACTACGCTAACTATGGCTACACCTTC
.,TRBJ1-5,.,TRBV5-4,CASSLKDQPQHF,TGTGCCAGCAGCTTGAAGGATCAGCCCCAGCATTTT
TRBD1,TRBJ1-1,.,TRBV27,CASSLLQGAGTEAFF,TGTGCCAGCAGTTTATTACAGGGGGCCGGCACTGAAGCTTTCTTT
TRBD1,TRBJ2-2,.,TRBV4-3,CASSGTGNTGELFF,TGCGCCAGCAGCGGGACAGGGAACACCGGGGAGCTGTTTTTT
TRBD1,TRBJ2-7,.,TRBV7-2,CASSRQRTGTVGEQYF,TGTGCCAGCAGCCGCCAAAGAACCGGGACAGTTGGCGAGCAGTACTTC
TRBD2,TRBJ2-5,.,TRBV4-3,CASSQVGLAGGLETQYF,TGCGCCAGCAGCCAAGTTGGGTTGGCGGGAGGGCTAGAGACCCAGTACTTC
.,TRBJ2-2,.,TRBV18,CASSPGTSRTGELFF,TGTGCCAGCTCACCCGGGACTTCTCGGACCGGGGAGCTGTTTTTT
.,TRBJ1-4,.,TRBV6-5,CASSYRATNEKLFF,TGTGCCAGCAGTTATCGTGCAACTAATGAAAAACTGTTTTTT